What follows describes a single TCR beta chain. This entry is derived from a study of CD8 T cells in Susac syndrome. The RNA, about 0.5 to 1 ug, was put through reverse transcription using random hexamers. Coverage of TCR beta CDR3 amplification by immunoSEQ multiplex PCR extended to 54 Vbeta and 13 Jbeta. TCRdb re-derived calls from the immunoSEQ multiplex PCR reads in MiXCR, one entry per CDR3 protein. The repertoire holds approximately 68,000 distinct CDR3 sequences, approximately 95% seen once, with roughly 0.39% in the top ten. CD8+ and CD4+ T cells from blood underwent TCR beta sequencing, which was carried out in a high-throughput format. It was negative isolation that provided the CD8+ and CD4+ T cells, whereas TEMRA cells were enriched by FACS. CDR3 length: 15 residues. The ends were cut back, 4 bases at V and 7 bases at J, with 17 bases in the middle. The germline CDR1 and CDR2 sequences are SGHRS and YFSETQ.

The sample comprised CD8+ T cells from PBMCs. The rearrangement joins TRBV5-1 to TRBJ2-2; D gene unclear. The TCR was taken from a human donor with multiple sclerosis. CDR3: CASSPGRPGGGELFF. The DNA for the CDR3 is TGCGCCAGCAGCCCAGGACGGCCTGGCGGCGGGGAGCTGTTTTTT.